This T cell receptor (beta chain) was sequenced during a study of tissue T cells after allogeneic stem cell transplantation. Sequencing used immunoSEQ multiplex PCR; TCRdb keeps in-frame clones, though not all of them. The sample carries around 6,500 clones, more than 40% recorded once. Stated time point: mouse harvest day 7 after allogeneic transplant. Mouse grafts combined 10^7 T-cell-depleted bone marrow cells with 10^6 splenic CD5+ T cells. CDR1 and CDR2 (germline): KGHPV, FQNQEV (reference sequence). This CDR3 is built from 16 residues. J was trimmed by 1 base and V by 2 bases; bases with no gene match: 4. A word on this clone: Gene names are the mouse ones. The observed sequence ends 1 residue before the CDR3 terminus, with the missing tail filled in from the germline J gene.

This TCR was recovered from a female BALB/c mouse given C57BL/6 T cells with graft-versus-host disease after an allogeneic hematopoietic cell transplant. Sample: gut tissue. The chain links TRBV26 to TRBJ2-2; 7 bases line up with TRBD1. The part of the CDR3 DNA that was read is TGTGCCAGCAGTCTGCAGGGACAGAAAAACACCGGGCAGCTCTAC. Translated: CASSLQGQKNTGQLY. In full, the CDR3 reads CASSLQGQKNTGQLYF. Full variable domain (remainder filled in from reference TRBV26 and TRBJ2-2): NSKVIQTPRYLVKGQGQKAKMRCIPEKGHPVVFWYQQNKNNEFKFLINFQNQEVLQQIDMTEKRFSAECPSNSPCSLEIQSSEAGDSALYLCASSLQGQKNTGQLYFGEGSKLTVL.